These 20 T cell receptor beta chains share one sample of origin, sequenced in a study of T cell responses to AZD1222 COVID-19 vaccine. Some clones are missing from TCRdb's copy, which holds only in-frame ones; the method was immunoSEQ multiplex PCR. Among some 140,000 clones listed, less than 95% were seen once. Sequences were derived from peripheral blood, sampled on day 0 of AZD1222 vaccination. The receptors originated from an adult in good health.

The chain has TRBV15 and TRBJ1-5, with D uncertain. This CDR3 contains 15 residues. Germline-derived CDR1 and CDR2 are LNHNV and YYDKDF (reference sequence). V was pared by 1 base and J by 0 bases, with 7 bases between. The CDR3 loop reads CATSRASYSNQPQHF. The CDR3 DNA sequence: TGTGCCACCAGCAGAGCTAGTTATAGCAATCAGCCCCAGCATTTT.

The CDR3 coding sequence is TGTGCCAGTAGTATAGATCCGCCGTATGGCTACACCTTC. It specifies CASSIDPPYGYTF. The chain recombines TRBV19 with TRBJ1-2, with D uncertain. The V gene's germline CDR1 is LNHDA and CDR2 SQIVND (reference sequence). V was pared by 0 bases and J by 5 bases, with 7 bases between. The length of the CDR3 is 13 residues.

This clone came up once. The chain links TRBV4-1 to TRBJ2-4; weak D call: TRBD1 (5 bases). V dropped 1 base and J dropped 1 base, with 5 bases sitting between them. The CDR3 sequence is 14 residues long. Germline assignment: CDR1 MGHRA and CDR2 YSYEKL. The CDR3 DNA reads TGCGCCAGCAGCCAAGCAGGGGCCAAAAACATTCAGTACTTC. It translates to CASSQAGAKNIQYF.

The rearrangement links TRBV19 to TRBJ1-1; 7 bases line up with TRBD1. CDR3 length equals 15 residues. Germline V lookup: CDR1 LNHDA, CDR2 SQIVND (reference sequence). The ends lost 1 base at V and 4 bases at J; junction bases unmatched: 6. CDR3 in DNA: TGTGCCAGTAGTATAGGACAGGGTTGGCCCACTGAAGCTTTCTTT. Its translation is CASSIGQGWPTEAFF.

The chain joins TRBV3-1 (or the pseudogene TRBV3-2) to TRBJ1-1; D uncertain. The CDR3 is made up of 15 amino acids. CDR1 is LGHDT and CDR2 is YNNKEL in the germline V gene (reference sequence). Trimming cost V 4 bases and J 0 bases, with 12 bases left between them. The DNA of the CDR3 is TGTGCCAGCAGCCCTCGACGGCTCATGAACACTGAAGCTTTCTTT. Its translation: CASSPRRLMNTEAFF.

The rearrangement links TRBV12-3 or TRBV12-4 to TRBJ1-2; no clear D gene. The CDR3 is 12 amino acids. Trimming removed 8 bases from V and 8 bases from J, with 15 bases in between. CDR3 region: CASGFPNLGYTF. The DNA for the CDR3 is TGTGCCAGCGGGTTCCCAAACTTAGGCTACACCTTC.

The chain recombines TRBV12-3 or TRBV12-4 with TRBJ1-1, with D uncertain. V dropped 5 bases and J dropped 5 bases, with 12 bases sitting between them. The CDR3 totals 13 residues. The CDR3 sequence: CASSPSVGTEAFF. In DNA, the CDR3 is TGTGCCAGCAGTCCAAGTGTGGGGACTGAAGCTTTCTTT.

This chain connects TRBV2 to TRBJ1-2, with unresolved D. The V gene's germline CDR1 is SNHLY and CDR2 FYNNEI. The CDR3 runs 13 residues. V was clipped by 4 bases and J by 4 bases, with 10 bases between them. CDR3 DNA: TGTGCCAGCAGTGCTGGGATCGCCTATGGCTACACCTTC. Amino acid sequence: CASSAGIAYGYTF.

The chain joins TRBV4-1 to TRBJ2-2; TRBD2 aligns across 11 bases. Germline loops: CDR1 MGHRA, CDR2 YSYEKL. This CDR3 has 17 amino acids. Trimming cost V 4 bases and J 1 base; bases outside gene matches: 5. CDR3 DNA: TGCGCCAGCAGCCCCCCCCTAGCGGGGGGGAACACCGGGGAGCTGTTTTTT. It translates to CASSPPLAGGNTGELFF.

The sample holds a few counts of this clone. The chain is built from TRBV19 and TRBJ1-2, with D unresolved. Trimming cost V 3 bases and J 1 base, with 9 bases left between them. CDR1 is LNHDA, CDR2 SQIVND, per germline (reference sequence). The CDR3 consists of 14 residues. The CDR3 nucleotides read TGTGCCAGTAGTATCGACGGATATAACTATGGCTACACCTTC. Its protein is CASSIDGYNYGYTF.

This rearrangement joins TRBV6-5 to TRBJ1-1, with D possibly matching TRBD1 (6 bases). The V gene's germline CDR1 is MNHEY and CDR2 SVGAGI. This CDR3 comprises 13 residues. V lost 6 bases and J 1 base, leaving 9 bases between the germline ends. CDR3 DNA sequence: TGTGCCAGCAGATCGACAGGGAACACTGAAGCTTTCTTT. Its translation: CASRSTGNTEAFF.

The rearrangement links TRBV2 to TRBJ1-2, with TRBD1 identical over 8 bases. Per germline, CDR1 SNHLY and CDR2 FYNNEI. This CDR3 has 13 residues. The junction had 6 bases not matched to a gene; V was cut back by 5 bases and J by 7 bases. CDR3 DNA: TGTGCCAGCAGTTTGGACAGGGAAGGTGGCTACACCTTC. This encodes CASSLDREGGYTF.

The chain has TRBV5-1 and TRBJ2-1, with TRBD1 matching over 7 bases. Losses at the gene ends were 4 bases for V and 4 bases for J; bases not matched to a gene: 2. The CDR3 consists of 13 residues. Per the germline V gene, CDR1 is SGHRS and CDR2 is YFSETQ. This CDR3 is CASSTGQYNEQFF. The CDR3 bases are TGCGCCAGCAGCACGGGACAGTACAATGAGCAGTTCTTC. Variable domain in full (rest from reference TRBV5-1 and TRBJ2-1): KAGVTQTPRYLIKTRGQQVTLSCSPISGHRSVSWYQQTPGQGLQFLFEYFSETQRNKGNFPGRFSGRQFSNSRSEMNVSTLELGDSALYLCASSTGQYNEQFFGPGTRLTVL.

The rearrangement uses TRBV11-2 and TRBJ1-2, with unresolved D. The CDR3 covers 14 residues. The V gene lost 1 base and the J gene lost 0 bases, with 6 bases spanning the gap. Germline assignment: CDR1 SGHAT and CDR2 FQNNGV. The CDR3 loop is CASSLVSANYGYTF. The CDR3 DNA sequence: TGTGCCAGCAGCTTAGTTTCCGCTAACTATGGCTACACCTTC. Filled out from reference TRBV11-2 and TRBJ1-2, the complete variable domain reads EAGVAQSPRYKIIEKRQSVAFWCNPISGHATLYWYQQILGQGPKLLIQFQNNGVVDDSQLPKDRFSAERLKGVDSTLKIQPAKLEDSAVYLCASSLVSANYGYTFGSGTRLTVV.

The J gene is TRBJ1-1, the V gene TRBV6-5; D uncertain. Trimming took off 5 bases at V and 1 base at J, with 11 bases between the two ends. Per the germline V gene, CDR1 is MNHEY and CDR2 is SVGAGI. The CDR3 is 14 residues long. CDR3 nucleotide sequence: TGTGCCAGCAGTCTGGATTGGAAGAACACTGAAGCTTTCTTT. This gives the protein CASSLDWKNTEAFF.

The chain carries TRBV27 and TRBJ2-5; TRBD2 might be the D (6 bases). The germline CDR1 and CDR2 sequences are MNHEY and SMNVEV (reference sequence). The V end was cut by 0 bases, the J end by 1 base, with 6 bases between. The CDR3 consists of 14 residues. CDR3 coding DNA: TGTGCCAGCAGTTTATCGGGGGGCCAAGAGACCCAGTACTTC. This codes for CASSLSGGQETQYF.

V gene TRBV12-5 combines with J gene TRBJ1-5; tentative D call: TRBD1 (5 bases). This CDR3 spans 12 amino acids. CDR1 LGHNT and CDR2 FRNRAP come from the germline V gene. V lost 7 bases, J lost 7 bases, and 11 bases lay in between. The CDR3 sequence is CASALGGQPQHF. As DNA, the CDR3 is TGTGCTAGTGCTCTGGGGGGACAGCCCCAGCATTTT.

The CDR3, as DNA: TGTGCCAGCAGCCCCGGGACGTATTATGGCTACACCTTC. It specifies CASSPGTYYGYTF. The rearrangement uses TRBV4-2 and TRBJ1-2, with D possibly matching TRBD1 (5 bases). V shed 4 bases and J shed 5 bases, with 11 bases lying between them. This CDR3 region has 13 residues. CDR1 and CDR2 (germline): LGHNA, YNFKEQ.

The chain is built from TRBV27 and TRBJ2-7; 7 bases are shared with TRBD1. CDR1 MNHEY and CDR2 SMNVEV come from the germline V gene (reference sequence). The CDR3 is made up of 15 amino acids. J gave up 4 bases and V 9 bases, and 15 bases lay outside the gene matches. Here the CDR3 DNA reads TGTGCCAGTACCCCGCAACCGGGACAGTCTTACGAGCAGTACTTC. Its translation is CASTPQPGQSYEQYF.

The table lists this clone with a count of one. The chain is built from TRBV24-1 and TRBJ2-2; D is uncertain. V gave up 3 bases and J gave up 4 bases, with 11 bases separating them. Germline lookup yields CDR1 KGHDR and CDR2 SFDVKD. The length of the CDR3 is 15 residues. This CDR3 is CATSDTPDFTGELFF. The CDR3 region has the DNA TGTGCCACCAGTGATACCCCCGACTTCACCGGGGAGCTGTTTTTT.